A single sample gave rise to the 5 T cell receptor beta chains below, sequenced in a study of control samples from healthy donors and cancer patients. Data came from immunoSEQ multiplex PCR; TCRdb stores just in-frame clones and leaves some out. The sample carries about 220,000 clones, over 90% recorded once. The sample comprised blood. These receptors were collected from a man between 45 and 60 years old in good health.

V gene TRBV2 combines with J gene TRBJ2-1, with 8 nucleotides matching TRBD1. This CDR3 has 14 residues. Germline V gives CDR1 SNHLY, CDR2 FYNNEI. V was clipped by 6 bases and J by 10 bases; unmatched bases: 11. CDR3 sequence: CASSATTGGWEQFF. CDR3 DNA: TGTGCCAGCAGCGCAACAACAGGGGGTTGGGAGCAGTTCTTC.

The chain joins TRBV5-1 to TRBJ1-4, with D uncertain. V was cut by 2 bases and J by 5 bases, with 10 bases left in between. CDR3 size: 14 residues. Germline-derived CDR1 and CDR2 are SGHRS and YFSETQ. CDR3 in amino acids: CASSFGGGNEKLFF. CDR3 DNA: TGCGCCAGCAGCTTCGGCGGCGGAAATGAAAAACTGTTTTTT.

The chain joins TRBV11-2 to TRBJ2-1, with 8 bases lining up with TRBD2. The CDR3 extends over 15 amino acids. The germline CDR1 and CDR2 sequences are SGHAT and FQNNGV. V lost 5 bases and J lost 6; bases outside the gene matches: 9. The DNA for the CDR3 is TGTGCCAGCAGCGGCTTCCGGGGGGGTAGCAATGAGCAGTTCTTC. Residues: CASSGFRGGSNEQFF.

The CDR3 DNA reads as TGTGCCAGCAGCTTAGGGGTTGGAGCCTCCTACGAGCAGTACTTC. It is translated as CASSLGVGASYEQYF. The rearrangement links TRBV7-9 to TRBJ2-7; D is ambiguous. This CDR3 comprises 15 residues. Germline CDR1 and CDR2: SEHNR and FQNEAQ (reference sequence). With 1 base removed from V and 0 bases from J, the gap between germline ends came to 10 bases.

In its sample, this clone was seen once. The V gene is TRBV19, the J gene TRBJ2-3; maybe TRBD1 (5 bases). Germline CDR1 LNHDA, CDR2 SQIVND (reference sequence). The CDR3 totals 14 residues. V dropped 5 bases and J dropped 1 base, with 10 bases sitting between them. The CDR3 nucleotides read TGTGCCAGTAGTCCCCAAGGGGGCACAGATACGCAGTATTTT. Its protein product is CASSPQGGTDTQYF.